This T cell receptor beta chain is from a study of human T cells and chemical hapten exposure. On the study more broadly: Yields of TCR per sample differed, chiefly owing to small differences in pooled library volume.

This clonotype has ten or more counts. What it recognizes is unknown. Unique molecular identifiers were attached to individual cDNA molecules during library preparation. Original processing notes: Per sample, the median was around 100,000 TCRs, with values from roughly 25,000 to 750,000. TCRdb fed the RACE reads into MiXCR, producing one record per CDR3 protein. These V and J calls are TCRdb output, not the study's own analysis. The profile shows approximately 90,000 distinct CDR3 sequences, roughly 8% of them singletons. From germline, CDR1 is SGHTA and CDR2 FQGNSA. The V and J ends lost 9 bases and 2 bases, in that order; junction bases with no gene match: 6. The CDR3 is 13 amino acids. The time point denotes: healthy volunteer bleed at 2 weeks. Unfractionated whole blood served as the source for total RNA extraction. Study-wide findings and caveats: Once DPC sensitization occurred, TCRs above 1 in 1000 frequency showed no change.

The chain joins TRBV7-2 to TRBJ2-7; TRBD1 agrees at 8 bases. Input material: whole blood. The receptor was derived from a female donor in good health. Some clones in this sample may be carry-over from other donors' samples. The CDR3 bases are TGTGCCAGTAAGACAGGGGATGCCTACGAGCAGTACTTC. Its translation: CASKTGDAYEQYF.